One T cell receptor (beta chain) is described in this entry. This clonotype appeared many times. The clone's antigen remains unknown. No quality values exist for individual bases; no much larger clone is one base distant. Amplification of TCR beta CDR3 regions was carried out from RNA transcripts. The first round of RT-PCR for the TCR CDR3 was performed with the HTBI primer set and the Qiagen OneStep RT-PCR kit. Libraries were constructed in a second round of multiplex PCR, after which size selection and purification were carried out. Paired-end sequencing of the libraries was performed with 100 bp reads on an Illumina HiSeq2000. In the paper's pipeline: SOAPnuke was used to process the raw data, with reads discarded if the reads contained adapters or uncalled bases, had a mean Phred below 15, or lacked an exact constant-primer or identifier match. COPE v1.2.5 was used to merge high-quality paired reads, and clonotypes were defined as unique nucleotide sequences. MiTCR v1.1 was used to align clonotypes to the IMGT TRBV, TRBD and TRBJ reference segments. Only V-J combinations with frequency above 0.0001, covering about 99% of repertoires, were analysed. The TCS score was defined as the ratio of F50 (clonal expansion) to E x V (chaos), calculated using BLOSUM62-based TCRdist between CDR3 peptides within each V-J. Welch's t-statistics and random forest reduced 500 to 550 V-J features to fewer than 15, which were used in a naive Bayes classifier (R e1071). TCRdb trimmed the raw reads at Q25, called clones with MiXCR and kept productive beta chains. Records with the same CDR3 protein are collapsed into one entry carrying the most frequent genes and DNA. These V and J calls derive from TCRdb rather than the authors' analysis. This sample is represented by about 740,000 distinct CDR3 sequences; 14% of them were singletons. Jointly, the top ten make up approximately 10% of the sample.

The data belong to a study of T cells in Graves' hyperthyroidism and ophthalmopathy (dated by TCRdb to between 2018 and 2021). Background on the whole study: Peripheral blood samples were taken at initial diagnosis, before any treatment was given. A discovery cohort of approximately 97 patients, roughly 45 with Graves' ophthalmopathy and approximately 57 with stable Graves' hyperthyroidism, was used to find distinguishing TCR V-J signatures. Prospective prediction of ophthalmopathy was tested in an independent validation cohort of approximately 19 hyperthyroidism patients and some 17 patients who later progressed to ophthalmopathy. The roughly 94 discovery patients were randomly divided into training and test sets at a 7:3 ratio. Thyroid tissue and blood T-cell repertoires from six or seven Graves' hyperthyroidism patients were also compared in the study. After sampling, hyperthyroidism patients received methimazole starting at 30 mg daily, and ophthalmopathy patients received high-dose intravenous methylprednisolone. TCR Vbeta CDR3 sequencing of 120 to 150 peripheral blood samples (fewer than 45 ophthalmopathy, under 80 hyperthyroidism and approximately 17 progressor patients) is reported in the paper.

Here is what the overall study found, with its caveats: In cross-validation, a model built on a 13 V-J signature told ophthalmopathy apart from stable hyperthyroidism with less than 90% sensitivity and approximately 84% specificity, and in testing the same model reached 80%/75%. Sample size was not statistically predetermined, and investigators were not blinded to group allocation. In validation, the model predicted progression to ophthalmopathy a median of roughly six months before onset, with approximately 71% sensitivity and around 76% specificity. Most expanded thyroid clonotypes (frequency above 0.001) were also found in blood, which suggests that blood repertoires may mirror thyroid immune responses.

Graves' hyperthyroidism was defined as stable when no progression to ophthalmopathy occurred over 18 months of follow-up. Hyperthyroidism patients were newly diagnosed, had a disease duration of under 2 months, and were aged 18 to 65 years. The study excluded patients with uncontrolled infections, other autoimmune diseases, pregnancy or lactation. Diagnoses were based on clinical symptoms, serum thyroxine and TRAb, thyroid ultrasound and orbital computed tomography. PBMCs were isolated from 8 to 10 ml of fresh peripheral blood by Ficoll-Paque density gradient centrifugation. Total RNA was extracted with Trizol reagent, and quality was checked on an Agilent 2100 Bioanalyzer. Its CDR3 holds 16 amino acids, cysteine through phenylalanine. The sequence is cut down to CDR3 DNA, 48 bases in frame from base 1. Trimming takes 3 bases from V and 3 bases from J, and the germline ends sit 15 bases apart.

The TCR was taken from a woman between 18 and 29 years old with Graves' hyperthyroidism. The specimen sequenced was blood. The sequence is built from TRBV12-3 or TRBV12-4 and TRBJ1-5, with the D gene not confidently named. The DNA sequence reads TGTGCCAGCAGTTTCGGCGAAGGGCGCTCCAATCAGCCCCAGCATTTT. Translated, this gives CASSFGEGRSNQPQHF.